The 30 T cell receptor beta chains below all came from one sample that was sequenced in a study of cytomegalovirus exposure and HLA in healthy donors. Clones were read by immunoSEQ multiplex PCR, and TCRdb kept only the in-frame ones, dropping some. The sample lists 60,000 or so clones, roughly 94% occurring once. Material: PBMCs. The source of these receptors is a man in his late teens or twenties in good health and CMV-seronegative.

The J gene is TRBJ2-1, the V gene TRBV7-3, with 9 bases matching TRBD2. The CDR3 has 15 amino acids. Germline CDR1 reads SGHTA; CDR2 reads FQGTGA. V lost 3 bases, J lost 4 bases, and 4 bases stayed unmatched. The CDR3 DNA is TGTGCCAGCAGCTTTAGACTAGCGGAATACAATGAGCAGTTCTTC. Translation gives CASSFRLAEYNEQFF.

V and J are TRBV28 and TRBJ2-2, with D tentatively TRBD2 (6 bases). From germline, CDR1 is MDHEN and CDR2 SYDVKM. V was shortened by 5 bases and J by 1 base, with 20 bases between the two germline ends. The CDR3 consists of 18 residues. CDR3 sequence: CASSRRGSDKWNTGELFF. Written as DNA, the CDR3 is TGTGCCAGCAGTAGGAGGGGCAGTGATAAATGGAACACCGGGGAGCTGTTTTTT.

The chain couples TRBV7-9 to TRBJ1-4, with 9 bases matching TRBD1. This CDR3 contains 16 residues. The trim removed 4 bases at V and 8 bases at J, leaving 11 bases unmatched. Germline V gene sequence: CDR1 SEHNR, CDR2 FQNEAQ (reference sequence). CDR3 amino acids: CASSSIKTGGGEKLFF. The CDR3 DNA sequence: TGTGCCAGCAGCTCAATTAAGACAGGGGGAGGCGAAAAACTGTTTTTT. Supplemented by reference TRBV7-9 and TRBJ1-4, the full variable domain reads DTGVSQNPRHKITKRGQNVTFRCDPISEHNRLYWYRQTLGQGPEFLTYFQNEAQLEKSRLLSDRFSAERPKGSFSTLEIQRTEQGDSAMYLCASSSIKTGGGEKLFFGSGTQLSVL.

This clone was recorded only once. The chain has TRBV5-8 and TRBJ1-2; TRBD1 matches 7 bases. The germline gives CDR1 SGHTS, CDR2 YDEGEE. The CDR3 sequence is 16 residues long. V dropped 4 bases and J dropped 1; count of bases not matched to a gene: 10. The DNA for the CDR3 is TGTGCCAGCAGCGAGGGGGACAGATCTTTTAACTATGGCTACACCTTC. This encodes CASSEGDRSFNYGYTF.

The chain carries TRBV29-1 and TRBJ2-3; TRBD2 matches at 13 bases. The J segment lost 6 bases and the V segment lost 1 base, leaving 10 bases of the junction unmatched. There are 17 residues in the CDR3. Germline lookup yields CDR1 SQVTM and CDR2 ANQGSEA. The CDR3 DNA sequence: TGCAGCGTTGAAGGGGGGGACGGGACTAGCGGGGTCGATACGCAGTATTTT. Amino acid sequence: CSVEGGDGTSGVDTQYF.

This sequence joins TRBV25-1 and TRBJ2-1; D may be TRBD2 (7 bases). The V and J ends lost 1 base and 8 bases respectively, with 18 bases between them. The CDR3 has 16 residues. CDR1 is MGHDK, CDR2 SYGVNS, per germline. As DNA, the CDR3 is TGTGCCAGCAGTGAATGGGGGGGGCTAGTGGGCGATGAGCAGTTCTTC. Translating gives CASSEWGGLVGDEQFF.

The chain links TRBV10-1 to TRBJ1-1; TRBD1 matches 9 bases. The CDR3 is 14 residues long. Germline V CDR1 and CDR2: WNHNN, SYGVQD (reference sequence). With 5 bases clipped from V and 5 bases from J, the junction kept 6 bases outside the gene matches. The CDR3 is CASSPRTGETEAFF. The CDR3 nucleotides are TGCGCCAGCAGTCCACGGACAGGGGAGACTGAAGCTTTCTTT.

The gene calls are TRBV7-2 and TRBJ1-2; D possibly corresponds to TRBD1 (5 bases). V was shortened by 5 bases and J by 4 bases, with 17 bases between the two germline ends. CDR3 size: 15 residues. The V gene's germline CDR1 is SGHTA and CDR2 FQGNSA. In nucleotides, the CDR3 is TGTGCCAGCAGCCCCCCAGGGCGGGGGGGCTATGGCTACACCTTC. Its translation is CASSPPGRGGYGYTF.

V is TRBV7-9 and J is TRBJ2-1, with 8 bases identical to TRBD1. V shed 7 bases, J shed 4 bases, and the junction held 9 bases outside the gene matches. This CDR3 is built from 15 residues. Germline CDR1 reads SEHNR; CDR2 reads FQNEAQ (reference sequence). The CDR3 sequence: CASTSNRGVYNEQFF. CDR3 in DNA: TGTGCCAGCACCTCCAACAGGGGGGTTTACAATGAGCAGTTCTTC.

The chain recombines TRBV6-1 with TRBJ1-5; a possible D gene is TRBD1 (5 bases). The CDR3 extends over 14 amino acids. Germline V gene data show CDR1 as MNHNS and CDR2 as SASEGT. V lost 6 bases and J 1 base, leaving 10 bases between the germline ends. The CDR3 protein is CASRFDRSNQPQHF. The CDR3 region has the DNA TGTGCCAGCAGATTTGACAGAAGCAATCAGCCCCAGCATTTT.

This clone was recorded only once. The J gene is TRBJ2-7, the V gene TRBV27; 8 nucleotides line up with TRBD1. Per germline, CDR1 MNHEY and CDR2 SMNVEV (reference sequence). V was clipped by 6 bases and J by 1 base; unmatched bases: 8. This CDR3 comprises 15 residues. For the CDR3, the DNA is TGTGCCAGCAGGGGATGGACAGGGTATTCCTACGAGCAGTACTTC. This gives the protein CASRGWTGYSYEQYF.

The V gene is TRBV10-3, the J gene TRBJ2-4; 7 bases are a match to TRBD1. V trimming: 9 bases; J trimming: 6 bases; junction bases outside the gene matches: 11. The CDR3 extends over 14 amino acids. Per the germline V gene, CDR1 is ENHRY and CDR2 is SYGVKD. The CDR3 nucleotides are TGTGCCATAGGGACAGCCTCTGAGGGAAACATTCAGTACTTC. Translated, it gives CAIGTASEGNIQYF.

V gene TRBV27 combines with J gene TRBJ2-1, with D unclear. The CDR3 runs 14 residues. Germline CDR1 and CDR2: MNHEY and SMNVEV (reference sequence). The V gene lost 0 bases and the J gene lost 3 bases, with 6 bases spanning the gap. In DNA form, the CDR3 reads TGTGCCAGCAGTTTATCGGCTAGCTACAATGAGCAGTTCTTC. As protein: CASSLSASYNEQFF.

The gene calls are TRBV21-1 and TRBJ2-3; the table's D gene call, TRBD1, was not cross checked with the DNA. TRBV21-1 is listed as a pseudogene. This CDR3 has 12 amino acids. Here the CDR3 DNA reads TGTGCCAGGCCAGGGTGGAGAGGAACGCAGTATTTT. Its translation: CARPGWRGTQYF.

The chain combines TRBV5-5 with TRBJ1-3, with D perhaps TRBD1 (6 bases). Trimming removed 4 bases at V and 0 bases at J, with 11 bases between. The length of the CDR3 is 15 residues. Germline V gene sequence: CDR1 SGHKS, CDR2 YYEKEE (reference sequence). The CDR3 region is CASSPDRTSGNTIYF. The CDR3 DNA reads TGTGCCAGCAGCCCCGACAGGACCTCTGGAAACACCATATATTTT.

The chain couples TRBV6-5 to TRBJ1-1; the D gene is possibly TRBD1 (5 bases). Germline V CDR1 and CDR2: MNHEY, SVGAGI. Trimming took 8 bases from V and 1 from J, leaving 14 bases between them. The length of the CDR3 is 14 residues. In nucleotides, the CDR3 is TGTGCCAGCGGGGGGACCGCCCAGAACACTGAAGCTTTCTTT. Translating gives CASGGTAQNTEAFF.

This clone was recorded only once. The chain carries TRBV11-2 and TRBJ1-1; possibly TRBD1 for D (5 bases). V lost 5 bases and J lost 1, with 11 bases in between. The CDR3 spans 14 residues. Germline CDR1 and CDR2: SGHAT and FQNNGV. The CDR3 reads CASSRRQTNTEAFF. CDR3 nucleotide sequence: TGTGCCAGCAGCAGACGACAGACGAACACTGAAGCTTTCTTT.

V is TRBV15 and J is TRBJ1-5, with D uncertain. CDR1 is LNHNV and CDR2 is YYDKDF in the germline V gene (reference sequence). Trimming took 0 bases from V and 7 from J, leaving 13 bases between them. The CDR3 runs to 15 residues. CDR3 protein: CATSRDLGSGQPQHF. The CDR3 bases are TGTGCCACCAGCAGAGATCTGGGGTCGGGGCAGCCCCAGCATTTT.

This sequence joins TRBV6-6 and TRBJ2-1; 8 bases are shared with TRBD2. Per the germline V gene, CDR1 is MNHNY and CDR2 is SVGAGI (reference sequence). J gave up 4 bases and V 3 bases, and 5 bases lay outside the gene matches. This CDR3 has 15 amino acids. The CDR3 bases are TGTGCCAGCAGTTATTTGACTAGCGTATACAATGAGCAGTTCTTC. The encoded protein is CASSYLTSVYNEQFF.

The CDR3 bases are TGCAGCGTTGAAGGCAGGGTTGGCACTGAAGCTTTCTTT. This sequence encodes CSVEGRVGTEAFF. The V gene is TRBV29-1, the J gene TRBJ1-1; a weak D match, TRBD1 (5 bases). V was trimmed by 1 base and J by 4 bases, leaving 10 bases between them. The V gene's germline CDR1 is SQVTM and CDR2 ANQGSEA. CDR3 size: 13 residues.

The chain joins TRBV18 to TRBJ1-4; 10 bases map to TRBD1. The length of the CDR3 is 16 residues. After removal of 3 bases from V and 4 bases from J, the junction contained 5 bases not matched to a gene. CDR1 and CDR2 (germline): KGHSH, LQKENI. CDR3: CASSPTTGGGNEKLFF. The CDR3 DNA is TGTGCCAGCTCACCTACGACAGGGGGCGGTAATGAAAAACTGTTTTTT.

V and J are TRBV6-1 and TRBJ2-7; perhaps TRBD2 as D (6 bases). V lost 6 bases, J lost 2 bases, and 14 bases lay in between. This CDR3 is built from 14 residues. CDR1 MNHNS and CDR2 SASEGT come from the germline V gene. CDR3: CASSPGGFTYEQYF. CDR3 coding DNA: TGTGCCAGCAGCCCTGGGGGGTTCACCTACGAGCAGTACTTC.

This chain uses TRBV11-3 with TRBJ2-1, with D possibly matching TRBD2 (5 bases). This CDR3 has 14 residues. V was cut by 0 bases and J by 8 bases, with 11 bases left in between. From germline, CDR1 is SGHNT and CDR2 YENEEA. CDR3 loop: CASSLDPSSDEQFF. CDR3 coding DNA: TGTGCCAGCAGCTTAGATCCTAGTAGCGATGAGCAGTTCTTC.

The chain has TRBV9 and TRBJ2-1, with 7 bases fitting TRBD1. Trimming at V came to 0 bases and at J to 10 bases, leaving 4 bases not matched to a gene. The CDR3 runs 13 residues. In germline, CDR1 is SGDLS, CDR2 YYNGEE. CDR3 nucleotide sequence: TGTGCCAGCAGCGTAGCTAGGGACAGCGAGCAGTTCTTC. Protein sequence: CASSVARDSEQFF. Combining the CDR3 with reference TRBV9 and TRBJ2-1 gives the whole variable domain DSGVTQTPKHLITATGQRVTLRCSPRSGDLSVYWYQQSLDQGLQFLIQYYNGEERAKGNILERFSAQQFPDLHSELNLSSLELGDSALYFCASSVARDSEQFFGPGTRLTVL.

The V and J genes are TRBV7-2 and TRBJ2-6, with D tentatively TRBD1 (6 bases). V gave up 5 bases and J gave up 0 bases, with 11 bases separating them. The CDR3 consists of 16 residues. Germline V gene data show CDR1 as SGHTA and CDR2 as FQGNSA. This CDR3 is CASSHGTTSGANVLTF. The CDR3 DNA is TGTGCCAGCAGCCACGGGACAACCTCTGGGGCCAACGTCCTGACTTTC.

This sequence joins TRBV7-6 and TRBJ2-1; weak D call: TRBD2 (5 bases). CDR3 length: 16 residues. Germline-derived CDR1 and CDR2 are SGHVS and FNYEAQ. Trimming took 5 bases from V and 0 from J, leaving 14 bases between them. The CDR3 protein is CASSPSVGSSYNEQFF. The CDR3 DNA sequence: TGTGCCAGCAGCCCCTCTGTGGGGAGCTCCTACAATGAGCAGTTCTTC.

The chain is built from TRBV5-4 and TRBJ2-3; TRBD1 is a possible D gene (5 bases). The V gene lost 4 bases and the J gene lost 4 bases, with 10 bases spanning the gap. The germline gives CDR1 SGHNT, CDR2 YYREEE (reference sequence). This CDR3 is built from 13 residues. The CDR3 DNA reads as TGTGCCAGCAGCCTCCAGGGTTCAGATACGCAGTATTTT. Protein: CASSLQGSDTQYF.

This chain uses TRBV14 with TRBJ2-3; 9 nucleotides line up with TRBD1. V gave up 6 bases and J gave up 1 base; unmatched junction bases: 2. Germline assignment: CDR1 SGHDN and CDR2 FVKESK. This CDR3 has 14 amino acids. CDR3 in DNA: TGTGCCAGCAGGAGGACAGGGGGCACAGATACGCAGTATTTT. Translated: CASRRTGGTDTQYF. Variable domain in full (rest from reference TRBV14 and TRBJ2-3): EAGVTQFPSHSVIEKGQTVTLRCDPISGHDNLYWYRRVMGKEIKFLLHFVKESKQDESGMPNNRFLAERTGGTYSTLKVQPAELEDSGVYFCASRRTGGTDTQYFGPGTRLTVL.

This clone has just a few counts. V is TRBV28 and J is TRBJ1-2; D gene unclear. V was trimmed by 10 bases and J by 4 bases, leaving 13 bases between them. There are 12 residues in the CDR3. Per the germline V gene, CDR1 is MDHEN and CDR2 is SYDVKM. The CDR3 nucleotides read TGTGCCATCTCGAGGGTGACCTATGGCTACACCTTC. This codes for CAISRVTYGYTF.

The chain joins TRBV4-1 to TRBJ2-7; 7 nucleotides match TRBD2. CDR1 MGHRA and CDR2 YSYEKL come from the germline V gene. The CDR3 extends over 14 amino acids. V dropped 0 bases and J dropped 3; count of bases not matched to a gene: 2. CDR3 DNA sequence: TGCGCCAGCAGCCAAGACCAGCGGGACTACGAGCAGTACTTC. Residues: CASSQDQRDYEQYF.